Listed here are 22 T cell receptor beta chains from one sample, sequenced in a study of blood T cell repertoires in COVID-19. The table came from immunoSEQ multiplex PCR; TCRdb's copy has only in-frame clones and leaves some out. The table has a few hundred thousand clones, roughly 91% seen once. The specimen sequenced was peripheral blood. The receptors derive from a woman in her thirties or forties who had recovered from COVID-19.

This clone was detected only once. The V call is TRBV5-4, the J call TRBJ2-2; TRBD2 aligns across 15 bases. The CDR3 length is 16 residues. Germline assignment: CDR1 SGHNT and CDR2 YYREEE (reference sequence). The junction had 5 bases not matched to a gene; V was cut back by 6 bases and J by 5 bases. The CDR3, as DNA: TGTGCCAGCACACGCGGACTAGCGGGAGGGACCGGGGAGCTGTTTTTT. Translated, it gives CASTRGLAGGTGELFF.

J is TRBJ2-5 and V is TRBV11-3, with D possibly matching TRBD1 (6 bases). This CDR3 is built from 15 residues. Germline CDR1 and CDR2: SGHNT and YENEEA. Trimming stripped 5 bases from V and 2 bases from J, with 15 bases between. CDR3 nucleotides: TGTGCCAGCAGCCCCCCACAGGGTTCACAAGAGACCCAGTACTTC. As protein: CASSPPQGSQETQYF.

The chain uses TRBV6-2 or TRBV6-3 and TRBJ2-3; weak D call: TRBD1 (5 bases). CDR1 and CDR2 from the germline V gene are MNHEY and SVGEGT. Trimming took off 2 bases at V and 0 bases at J, with 12 bases between the two ends. CDR3 length: 16 amino acids. In DNA form, the CDR3 reads TGTGCCAGCAGTTACGGGGCATCGGAAAGCACAGATACGCAGTATTTT. Translated, it gives CASSYGASESTDTQYF.

The V and J genes are TRBV11-3 and TRBJ2-1; D is ambiguous. CDR1 is SGHNT and CDR2 is YENEEA in the germline V gene. This CDR3 region has 13 residues. Trimming cost V 0 bases and J 7 bases, with 7 bases left between them. The DNA of the CDR3 is TGTGCCAGCAGCTTAGATCGGTGGAATGAGCAGTTCTTC. This sequence encodes CASSLDRWNEQFF. The full variable domain, in which reference TRBV11-3 and TRBJ2-1 provide the parts outside the CDR3, is EAGVVQSPRYKIIEKKQPVAFWCNPISGHNTLYWYLQNLGQGPELLIRYENEEAVDDSQLPKDRFSAERLKGVDSTLKIQPAELGDSAVYLCASSLDRWNEQFFGPGTRLTVL.

V is TRBV14 and J is TRBJ2-1; 9 nucleotides agree with TRBD2. The CDR3 runs 16 residues. V was clipped by 2 bases and J by 6 bases; unmatched bases: 8. Looked up from germline, CDR1 is SGHDN and CDR2 is FVKESK. The CDR3 here is CASSQSGRPLGNEQFF. For the CDR3, the DNA is TGTGCCAGCAGCCAAAGCGGGAGGCCCCTAGGCAATGAGCAGTTCTTC.

The rearrangement uses TRBV10-3 and TRBJ2-6, with TRBD1 matching 12 bases. Per germline, CDR1 ENHRY and CDR2 SYGVKD. Trimming cost V 3 bases and J 4 bases; bases outside gene matches: 4. The CDR3 runs 17 residues. CDR3 residues: CAISDRDRGPGANVLTF. The CDR3 bases are TGTGCCATCAGTGATAGGGACAGGGGGCCCGGGGCCAACGTCCTGACTTTC.

V is TRBV6-2 or TRBV6-3 and J is TRBJ2-5; D is possibly TRBD2 (6 bases). CDR1 and CDR2 (germline): MNHEY, SVGEGT. The CDR3 extends over 12 amino acids. Trimming took 4 bases from V and 7 from J, leaving 10 bases between them. CDR3 nucleotides: TGTGCCAGCAGTTCCTCCGGGGGGACCCAGTACTTC. Protein: CASSSSGGTQYF.

CDR3 in DNA: TGTGCCAGCAGCCAAAGGAACGGGGGCAATCAGCCCCAGCATTTT. Its translation is CASSQRNGGNQPQHF. The V gene is TRBV3-1 (or the pseudogene TRBV3-2), the J gene TRBJ1-5; no definite D call. Trimming cost V 2 bases and J 2 bases, with 10 bases left between them. The CDR3 spans 15 residues. Germline-derived CDR1 and CDR2 are LGHDT and YNNKEL (reference sequence).

A single count supports this clone. The chain employs TRBV10-3 and TRBJ2-7, with 9 positions matching TRBD1. CDR3 length: 13 amino acids. V shed 5 bases and J 3 bases; nucleotides not matched to a gene: 2. CDR1 ENHRY and CDR2 SYGVKD come from the germline V gene. Here the CDR3 DNA reads TGTGCCATCAGTCCGGGACAGGGCTACGAGCAGTACGTC. This translates into CAISPGQGYEQYV.

The rearrangement links TRBV11-3 to TRBJ2-1, with TRBD2 matching over 11 bases. The CDR3 is 16 amino acids. J lost 3 bases, V lost 4 bases, and 5 bases had no gene match. CDR1 is SGHNT and CDR2 is YENEEA in the germline V gene. CDR3 sequence (DNA): TGTGCCAGCAGCTCCCTAGCGGGAGGCCACTACAATGAGCAGTTCTTC. Residues: CASSSLAGGHYNEQFF.

This clone was detected once. CDR3 nucleotides: TGTGCCAGTAGTAAGAGACAGGCTGCGAACACCGGGGAGCTGTTTTTT. Residues: CASSKRQAANTGELFF. This chain uses TRBV19 with TRBJ2-2, with a tentative D call TRBD1 (6 bases). This CDR3 is 16 amino acids long. Germline loops: CDR1 LNHDA, CDR2 SQIVND (reference sequence). V lost 4 bases, J lost 0 bases, and 12 bases lay in between.

Of note for this clone: This CDR3 is also generated by other DNA sequences in the sample. This chain joins TRBV14 and TRBJ1-1; no clear D. The germline gives CDR1 SGHDN, CDR2 FVKESK. CDR3 size: 15 residues. V lost 3 bases and J 0 bases, leaving 11 bases between the germline ends. CDR3 region: CASSHLTPMNTEAFF. The CDR3 coding sequence is TGTGCCAGCAGCCACCTTACACCGATGAACACTGAAGCTTTCTTT.

CDR3 protein: CASSWGVASPLHF. CDR3 in DNA: TGTGCCAGCAGCTGGGGGGTTGCTTCACCCCTCCACTTT. J is TRBJ1-6 and V is TRBV5-8; maybe TRBD1 (5 bases). The CDR3 contains 13 residues. In germline, CDR1 is SGHTS, CDR2 YDEGEE. The V end was cut by 3 bases, the J end by 9 bases, with 10 bases between.

This clone was detected once. The chain couples TRBV6-5 to TRBJ2-5; 7 bases map to TRBD2. Germline CDR1 reads MNHEY; CDR2 reads SVGAGI. This CDR3 spans 14 amino acids. J lost 5 bases, V lost 2 bases, and 5 bases had no gene match. CDR3 amino acids: CASSYAGVEETQYF. The DNA of the CDR3 is TGTGCCAGCAGTTACGCGGGAGTGGAGGAGACCCAGTACTTC.

The genes are TRBV7-3 and TRBJ2-1; TRBD2 is a possible D gene (5 bases). The CDR3 runs to 13 residues. The V and J ends lost 5 bases and 6 bases respectively, with 11 bases between them. Germline assignment: CDR1 SGHTA and CDR2 FQGTGA. The CDR3 coding sequence is TGTGCCAGCAGCACCAGCGGCGGCAATGAGCAGTTCTTC. Translating it yields CASSTSGGNEQFF.

This clone was observed a few times. Written as DNA, the CDR3 is TGTGCCTGGGGGGGGACTAGCGGTTACAATGAGCAGTTCTTC. It is translated as CAWGGTSGYNEQFF. V and J are TRBV30 and TRBJ2-1; 11 nucleotides align to TRBD2. After removal of 5 bases from V and 4 bases from J, the junction contained 4 bases not matched to a gene. Germline-derived CDR1 and CDR2 are GTSNPN and SVGIG (reference sequence). The CDR3 is made up of 14 amino acids.

This clone was seen only a few times. The genes are TRBV5-6 and TRBJ2-1; 7 nucleotides match TRBD2. This CDR3 contains 14 residues. After removal of 5 bases from V and 6 bases from J, the junction contained 8 bases not matched to a gene. The germline CDR1 and CDR2 sequences are SGHDT and YYEEEE. The CDR3 DNA reads as TGTGCCAGCAGGGACGCGGGAGAAACCAATGAGCAGTTCTTC. It yields the protein CASRDAGETNEQFF.

The chain is built from TRBV4-1 and TRBJ1-1; 7 bases match TRBD1. Per the germline V gene, CDR1 is MGHRA and CDR2 is YSYEKL. This CDR3 contains 17 residues. Trimming cost V 0 bases and J 0 bases; bases outside gene matches: 7. The CDR3 loop is CASSQDESGGLNTEAFF. In nucleotides, the CDR3 is TGCGCCAGCAGCCAAGATGAGTCAGGGGGGTTGAACACTGAAGCTTTCTTT.

The chain joins TRBV18 to TRBJ1-5; D is uncertain. Trimming shortened V by 2 bases and J by 2 bases, and 10 bases separated the two germline ends. This CDR3 is built from 15 residues. Germline values: CDR1 KGHSH, CDR2 LQKENI. The CDR3 DNA reads as TGTGCCAGCTCACCAGGGCCGGTGGGCAATCAGCCCCAGCATTTT. Translation: CASSPGPVGNQPQHF. The full variable domain, in which reference TRBV18 and TRBJ1-5 provide the parts outside the CDR3, is NAGVMQNPRHLVRRRGQEARLRCSPMKGHSHVYWYRQLPEEGLKFMVYLQKENIIDESGMPKERFSAEFPKEGPSILRIQQVVRGDSAAYFCASSPGPVGNQPQHFGDGTRLSIL.

This rearrangement joins TRBV10-3 to TRBJ1-2; TRBD1 matches at 9 bases. The CDR3 length is 13 residues. Looked up from germline, CDR1 is ENHRY and CDR2 is SYGVKD. J was trimmed by 3 bases and V by 4 bases; bases with no gene match: 0. The CDR3 coding sequence is TGTGCCATCAGTGGGACAGGGGACTATGGCTACACCTTC. It codes for CAISGTGDYGYTF.

The V and J genes are TRBV7-2 and TRBJ2-2; TRBD2 is a possible D gene (6 bases). V lost 5 bases, J lost 4 bases, and 11 bases lay in between. CDR1 and CDR2 (germline): SGHTA, FQGNSA. CDR3 length equals 14 residues. This CDR3 reads CASSRDSSTGELFF. CDR3 DNA sequence: TGTGCCAGCAGCCGGGACTCTTCCACCGGGGAGCTGTTTTTT.

The V call is TRBV30, the J call TRBJ1-6, with TRBD1 identical over 8 bases. The CDR3 sequence is 13 residues long. With 5 bases clipped from V and 9 bases from J, the junction kept 6 bases outside the gene matches. The V gene's germline CDR1 is GTSNPN and CDR2 SVGIG (reference sequence). CDR3 loop: CAWGQGPGSPLHF. CDR3 in DNA: TGTGCCTGGGGACAGGGTCCCGGTTCACCCCTCCACTTT.